This T cell receptor beta chain was recovered during a study of cytomegalovirus exposure and HLA in healthy donors. Background on the study: There were around 390 genotyped donors. Of these, 81% fell in the genetic ancestry cluster associated with self-reported Caucasian donors.

Study observations and caveats: A later analysis linked a missense DCLRE1C variant to TCR beta V- and J-gene trimming.

Worth noting for this clone: What it binds is unknown.

60 Vbeta and 13 Jbeta primers were used in PCR. Assay used: immunoSEQ multiplex PCR; TCRdb lists only in-frame clones, some missing. The sample lists roughly 130,000 clones; around 80% were seen once. This CDR3 is 14 amino acids long. Trimming stripped 3 bases from V and 10 bases from J, with 16 bases between. From germline, CDR1 is LGHNA and CDR2 YNFKEQ. The rearrangement uses TRBV4-2 and TRBJ2-1, with a possible D match to TRBD1 (5 bases). This TCR came from a human donor in good health. The sample comprised PBMCs. The CDR3 spells CASSQDTGRAEQFF. The CDR3 DNA follows: TGTGCCAGCAGCCAGGACACCGGCAGGGCCGAGCAGTTCTTC.